This is a list of T cell receptor beta chains from one sample in a study of blood T cell repertoires in COVID-19. The repertoire was sequenced with immunoSEQ multiplex PCR; TCRdb's copy has only in-frame clones and lacks some. The table records 150,000 to 200,000 clones, roughly 87% of them present only once. The sequencing sample was made of PBMCs or T cells enriched from blood (not recorded which). The receptors were sampled from a human donor with acute COVID-19. The donor label of this sample is uncertain. Both conserved end residues are part of each CDR3. The D gene is left open where the match is weak. Where a row states a size, it is once, few, many or the class of an expanded clone; other rows omit it.

j_call d_call v_call clone_size cdr3_nt cdr3_aa
TRBJ1-1 TRBD1 TRBV5-3 few TGTGCCAGAAGCTTTGGACAGGGGGGCACTGAAGCTTTCTTT CARSFGQGGTEAFF
TRBJ1-6 TRBD1 TRBV19 - TGTGCCAGTAGGGGGACAGGGAGGTCACCCCTCCACTTT CASRGTGRSPLHF
TRBJ2-3 - TRBV7-3 - TGTGCCAGCAGCTTAGACAGGCAAAGAGATACGCAGTATTTT CASSLDRQRDTQYF
TRBJ1-1 TRBD1 TRBV6-6 - TGTGCCAGCAGAACACAGGGGTCTGGCACTGAAGCTTTCTTT CASRTQGSGTEAFF
TRBJ2-6 TRBD1 TRBV15 - TGTGCCACCAGCAGAGAGGCAGGGGGCCGACTAGGAGGGGCCAACGTCCTGACTTTC CATSREAGGRLGGANVLTF
TRBJ1-2 - TRBV7-2 - TGTGCCAGCAGCCGCGCAGGGTTTCGCTCCTATGGCTACACCTTC CASSRAGFRSYGYTF
TRBJ2-1 - TRBV6-5 - TGTGCCAGCAGTAGACTGGGGCTGGGGAATGAGCAGTTCTTC CASSRLGLGNEQFF
TRBJ1-4 TRBD1 TRBV30 - TGTGCCTGGAGCGAGAGGCGGACAGGGGTAAAGGGTCTGTTTTTT CAWSERRTGVKGLFF
TRBJ1-2 - TRBV5-1 once TGCGCCAGCAGCATTGAGGATGCAGAGGGCTACACCTTC CASSIEDAEGYTF
TRBJ2-1 - TRBV6-5 - TGTGCCAGCAGGGCAGGCTCCTACAATGAGCAGTTCTTC CASRAGSYNEQFF
TRBJ1-1 - TRBV9 - TGTGCCAGCAGCGTAGTCGGGGGGACCACTGAAGCTTTCTTT CASSVVGGTTEAFF
TRBJ1-2 - TRBV30 - TGTGCCTGGAGTCCCGGGGACGGGAGGGGCTACACCTTC CAWSPGDGRGYTF